The present T cell receptor (beta chain) was sequenced within a study of blood T cell repertoires in COVID-19. Study-wide background: Donors in the United States, Italy and Spain gave samples during acute or convalescent COVID-19. PBMCs, B-cell-depleted T cells, or T cells were the source of the cDNA or gDNA that made up the material.

Self-reported history from a screening survey and questionnaire set each donor's cohort. Trimming cost V 3 bases and J 3 bases; bases outside gene matches: 11. CDR1 and CDR2 (germline): LNHDA, SQIVND (reference sequence). This CDR3 contains 16 residues. Authors' analysis steps: Estimated nucleated cell counts came from reference gene primer amplification. TCRdb's table, derived via immunoSEQ multiplex PCR, lists solely in-frame clones and lacks some. That table is the source of V, J and clone size, and D and trimming were worked out from the DNA. Of about 350,000 clones listed, roughly nine tenths are singletons.

The TCR was taken from a woman in her 30s who had recovered from COVID-19. The J gene is TRBJ2-7, the V gene TRBV19, with 7 positions matching TRBD1. Sample: PBMCs or T cells enriched from blood (not recorded which). This chain's CDR3 is CASSISDRPDHYEQYF. CDR3 DNA sequence: TGTGCCAGTAGTATTTCGGACAGGCCGGACCACTACGAGCAGTACTTC.